These 17 T cell receptor beta chains share one sample of origin, sequenced in a study of blood T cell repertoires in COVID-19. Generated by immunoSEQ multiplex PCR, the TCRdb table keeps only in-frame clones and is missing some. The table lists approximately 170,000 clones, about 87% of them singletons. The sample comprised peripheral blood. Every receptor here comes from a man aged 55 to 70 with acute or convalescent COVID-19.

The V gene is TRBV29-1, the J gene TRBJ2-2, with TRBD1 identical over 9 bases. CDR1 is SQVTM and CDR2 is ANQGSEA in the germline V gene. The CDR3 loop spans 15 amino acids. Unmatched junction bases numbered 5, after V lost 5 bases and J lost 1 base. As DNA, the CDR3 is TGCAGCGTTTCCCCGGGACAGGGGAACACCGGGGAGCTGTTTTTT. This sequence encodes CSVSPGQGNTGELFF.

The rearrangement joins TRBV19 to TRBJ1-1; TRBD1 matches 7 bases. The germline gives CDR1 LNHDA, CDR2 SQIVND (reference sequence). The CDR3 loop spans 15 amino acids. V lost 3 bases and J lost 3; bases outside the gene matches: 7. The CDR3 DNA is TGTGCCAGTAGTATCTCCGACAGGGACGACACTGAAGCTTTCTTT. It translates to CASSISDRDDTEAFF.

The chain recombines TRBV6-1 with TRBJ1-5; TRBD1 matches 7 bases. The trim removed 0 bases at V and 7 bases at J, leaving 3 bases unmatched. This CDR3 is 14 amino acids long. In germline, CDR1 is MNHNS, CDR2 SASEGT. CDR3: CASSEAQGGQPQHF. CDR3 in DNA: TGTGCCAGCAGTGAAGCGCAGGGGGGCCAGCCCCAGCATTTT.

The chain uses TRBV24-1 and TRBJ2-1; TRBD2 matches at 13 bases. Germline loops: CDR1 KGHDR, CDR2 SFDVKD. The CDR3 is made up of 17 amino acids. V shed 4 bases and J 6 bases; nucleotides not matched to a gene: 8. CDR3 sequence: CATSDPGLAGAPNEQFF. CDR3 nucleotide sequence: TGTGCCACCAGTGACCCCGGACTAGCGGGGGCCCCCAATGAGCAGTTCTTC.

The chain is built from TRBV7-6 and TRBJ1-2, with TRBD1 matching 9 bases. This CDR3 has 15 amino acids. V dropped 5 bases and J dropped 5; count of bases not matched to a gene: 9. Germline V gene lookup returns CDR1 SGHVS and CDR2 FNYEAQ. Here the CDR3 reads CASSPGTGSLYGYTF. CDR3 DNA sequence: TGTGCCAGCAGCCCAGGGACAGGGAGCCTATATGGCTACACCTTC.

The chain joins TRBV2 to TRBJ2-2; D perhaps matches TRBD2 (5 bases). The CDR3 contains 14 residues. V lost 4 bases to trimming and J lost 5 bases, with 11 bases between them. Germline assignment: CDR1 SNHLY and CDR2 FYNNEI. CDR3 residues: CASSAEGLTGELFF. The CDR3 region has the DNA TGTGCCAGCAGTGCTGAGGGCCTAACCGGGGAGCTGTTTTTT.

A single count supports this clone. In DNA, the CDR3 is TGTGCCAGCAGTGTAACTAGCGGGAGGGGGGATACGCAGTATTTT. This translates into CASSVTSGRGDTQYF. J is TRBJ2-3 and V is TRBV28; TRBD2 aligns across 13 bases. The CDR3 runs to 15 residues. After removal of 5 bases from V and 6 bases from J, the junction contained 5 bases not matched to a gene. Germline-derived CDR1 and CDR2 are MDHEN and SYDVKM.

The chain uses TRBV29-1 and TRBJ2-1; 7 bases match TRBD1. The CDR3 runs 14 residues. With V trimmed by 3 bases and J by 4 bases, 6 bases remained unmatched. Germline CDR1 is SQVTM and CDR2 is ANQGSEA. The CDR3 DNA reads TGCAGCGTTGAGGGACAGCATTGGTACAATGAGCAGTTCTTC. This translates into CSVEGQHWYNEQFF.

The V and J genes are TRBV30 and TRBJ2-7; TRBD1 matches 8 bases. CDR1 is GTSNPN, CDR2 SVGIG, per germline (reference sequence). CDR3 length: 13 amino acids. V was clipped by 2 bases and J by 3 bases; unmatched bases: 3. In nucleotides, the CDR3 is TGTGCCTGGAGTACTGGACAGGGCTACGAGCAGTACGTC. Amino acid sequence: CAWSTGQGYEQYV.

This chain uses TRBV5-1 with TRBJ2-3; 10 bases fit TRBD1. CDR1 is SGHRS, CDR2 YFSETQ, per germline. The junction had 0 bases not matched to a gene; V was cut back by 0 bases and J by 2 bases. This CDR3 is built from 15 residues. CDR3 nucleotides: TGCGCCAGCAGCTTGGGACAGGGGGCCACAGATACGCAGTATTTT. Amino acids: CASSLGQGATDTQYF.

The J gene is TRBJ1-1, the V gene TRBV7-8, with a weak D call TRBD1 (6 bases). CDR1 and CDR2 (germline): SGHVS, FQNEAQ. Trimming took 1 base from V and 6 from J, leaving 15 bases between them. The length of the CDR3 is 15 residues. The DNA of the CDR3 is TGTGCCAGCAGCTTAGGAACCGGCCCAGGGGCTGAAGCTTTCTTT. Its protein product is CASSLGTGPGAEAFF. The whole variable domain, remainder taken from reference TRBV7-8 and TRBJ1-1, is GAGVSQSPRYKVAKRGQDVALRCDPISGHVSLFWYQQALGQGPEFLTYFQNEAQLDKSGLPSDRFFAERPEGSVSTLKIQRTQQEDSAVYLCASSLGTGPGAEAFFGQGTRLTVV.

The count of this clone is one. J is TRBJ2-2 and V is TRBV10-3, with TRBD1 identical over 8 bases. The V segment lost 4 bases and the J segment 4 bases; nucleotides outside the gene matches: 2. Per the germline V gene, CDR1 is ENHRY and CDR2 is SYGVKD. This CDR3 contains 14 residues. The CDR3 nucleotides are TGTGCCATCAGTGGAACAGGGGGCACCGGGGAGCTGTTTTTT. Its translation: CAISGTGGTGELFF.

V gene TRBV5-6 combines with J gene TRBJ1-2, with D perhaps TRBD1 (6 bases). With 2 bases removed from V and 5 bases from J, the gap between germline ends came to 13 bases. The CDR3 is 14 residues long. Germline V CDR1 and CDR2: SGHDT, YYEEEE. The CDR3 reads CASSFNRVLYGYTF. The CDR3 DNA follows: TGTGCCAGCAGCTTCAACAGGGTGTTGTATGGCTACACCTTC.

CDR3 DNA sequence: TGTGCCATCAGCAACAATAGCAATCAGCCCCAGCATTTT. It encodes CAISNNSNQPQHF. The chain uses TRBV10-3 and TRBJ1-5; D gene uncertain. Trimming took off 6 bases at V and 0 bases at J, with 6 bases between the two ends. There are 13 residues in the CDR3. Germline V gene data show CDR1 as ENHRY and CDR2 as SYGVKD.

V usage is TRBV5-5 and J usage is TRBJ2-2; 8 positions match TRBD1. The ends lost 6 bases at V and 5 bases at J; junction bases unmatched: 12. The germline CDR1 and CDR2 sequences are SGHKS and YYEKEE (reference sequence). The CDR3 runs 16 residues. CDR3 nucleotides: TGTGCCAGCACTCTGTCAGACAGGGGACGGACCGGGGAGCTGTTTTTT. Translation gives CASTLSDRGRTGELFF. The whole variable domain, filled in from reference TRBV5-5 and TRBJ2-2, reads DAGVTQSPTHLIKTRGQQVTLRCSPISGHKSVSWYQQVLGQGPQFIFQYYEKEERGRGNFPDRFSARQFPNYSSELNVNALLLGDSALYLCASTLSDRGRTGELFFGEGSRLTVL.

The gene calls are TRBV7-3 and TRBJ1-1; D unresolved. The CDR3 extends over 13 amino acids. Germline CDR1 reads SGHTA; CDR2 reads FQGTGA. Trimming cost V 4 bases and J 7 bases, with 13 bases left between them. The CDR3 is CASSSEGTGEAFF. The CDR3 DNA is TGTGCCAGCAGCTCGGAGGGAACGGGTGAAGCTTTCTTT.

The CDR3 loop is CSVGTGGVTEAFF. The CDR3 nucleotides read TGCAGCGTTGGAACAGGGGGCGTCACTGAAGCTTTCTTT. This rearrangement joins TRBV29-1 to TRBJ1-1, with 9 bases fitting TRBD1. J gave up 4 bases and V 4 bases, and 4 bases lay outside the gene matches. CDR1 and CDR2 from the germline V gene are SQVTM and ANQGSEA. The CDR3 spans 13 residues.